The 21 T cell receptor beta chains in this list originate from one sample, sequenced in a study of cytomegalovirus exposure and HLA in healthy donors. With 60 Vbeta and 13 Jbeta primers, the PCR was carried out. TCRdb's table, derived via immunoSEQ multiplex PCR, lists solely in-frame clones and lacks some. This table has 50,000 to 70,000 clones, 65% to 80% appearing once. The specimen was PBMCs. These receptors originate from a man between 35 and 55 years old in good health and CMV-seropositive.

CDR3 DNA: TGTGCCACCCACGGACAGGGAGATACTGAAGCTTTCTTT. Translated: CATHGQGDTEAFF. The chain employs TRBV27 and TRBJ1-1, with 8 bases that match TRBD1. The CDR3 consists of 13 residues. The germline CDR1 and CDR2 sequences are MNHEY and SMNVEV (reference sequence). The J segment lost 5 bases and the V segment lost 10 bases, leaving 9 bases of the junction unmatched.

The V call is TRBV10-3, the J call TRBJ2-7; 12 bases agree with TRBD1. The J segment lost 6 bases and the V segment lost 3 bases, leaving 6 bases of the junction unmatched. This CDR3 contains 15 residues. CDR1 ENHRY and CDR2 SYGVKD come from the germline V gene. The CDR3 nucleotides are TGTGCCATCAGTGACACGGGACAGGGGGCAGGCGAGCAGTACTTC. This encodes CAISDTGQGAGEQYF.

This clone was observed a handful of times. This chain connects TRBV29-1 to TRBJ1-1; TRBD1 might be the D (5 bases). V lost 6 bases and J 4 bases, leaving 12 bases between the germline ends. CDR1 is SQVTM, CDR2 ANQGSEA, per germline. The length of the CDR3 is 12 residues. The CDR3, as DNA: TGCAGCGTCCCGGGGGAACGCACTGAAGCTTTCTTT. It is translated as CSVPGERTEAFF.

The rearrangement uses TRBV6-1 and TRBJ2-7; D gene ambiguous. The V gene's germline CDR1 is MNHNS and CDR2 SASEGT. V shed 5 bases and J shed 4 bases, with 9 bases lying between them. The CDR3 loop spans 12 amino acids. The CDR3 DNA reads TGTGCCAGCAGTTCGACGCGGTACGAGCAGTACTTC. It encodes CASSSTRYEQYF.

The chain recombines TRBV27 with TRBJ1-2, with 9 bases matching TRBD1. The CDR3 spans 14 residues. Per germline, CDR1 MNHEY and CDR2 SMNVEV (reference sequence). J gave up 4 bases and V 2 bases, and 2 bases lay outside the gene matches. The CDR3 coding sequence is TGTGCCAGCAGTTTAACAGGGGGCGGCTATGGCTACACCTTC. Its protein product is CASSLTGGGYGYTF.

CDR3 in amino acids: CASNRDRFSYEQYF. The CDR3 region has the DNA TGTGCCAGCAACAGAGATCGCTTCTCCTACGAGCAGTACTTC. The chain couples TRBV7-9 to TRBJ2-7, with no clear D. With 7 bases removed from V and 0 bases from J, the gap between germline ends came to 13 bases. The CDR3 runs to 14 residues. The germline V gene has CDR1 SEHNR and CDR2 FQNEAQ (reference sequence). Full variable domain (missing parts from reference TRBV7-9 and TRBJ2-7): DTGVSQNPRHKITKRGQNVTFRCDPISEHNRLYWYRQTLGQGPEFLTYFQNEAQLEKSRLLSDRFSAERPKGSFSTLEIQRTEQGDSAMYLCASNRDRFSYEQYFGPGTRLTVT.

CDR3 DNA sequence: TGTGCCAGCAGCCAAGTTCCAGGTGGCGCTTTCTTT. This translates into CASSQVPGGAFF. J is TRBJ1-1 and V is TRBV4-2; D uncertain. V was pared by 1 base and J by 11 bases, with 11 bases between. The CDR3 has 12 residues. CDR1 LGHNA and CDR2 YNFKEQ come from the germline V gene.

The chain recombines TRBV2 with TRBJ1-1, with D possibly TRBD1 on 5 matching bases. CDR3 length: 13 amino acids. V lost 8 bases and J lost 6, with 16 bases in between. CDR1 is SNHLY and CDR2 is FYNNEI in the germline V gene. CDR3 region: CASLGVGLAEAFF. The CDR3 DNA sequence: TGTGCCAGCTTAGGGGTCGGGTTGGCTGAAGCTTTCTTT.

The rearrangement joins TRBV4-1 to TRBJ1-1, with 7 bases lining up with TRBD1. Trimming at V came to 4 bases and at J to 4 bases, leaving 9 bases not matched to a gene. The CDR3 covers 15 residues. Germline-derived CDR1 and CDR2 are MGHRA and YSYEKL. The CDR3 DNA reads TGCGCCAGCAGCCCAAAGACAGGGTGGGGCACTGAAGCTTTCTTT. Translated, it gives CASSPKTGWGTEAFF.

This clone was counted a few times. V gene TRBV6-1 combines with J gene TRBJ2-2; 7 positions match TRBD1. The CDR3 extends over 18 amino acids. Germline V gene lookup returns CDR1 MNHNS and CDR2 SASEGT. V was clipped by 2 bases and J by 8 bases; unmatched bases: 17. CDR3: CASSETDRVGSGTGELFF. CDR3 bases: TGTGCCAGCAGTGAAACTGACAGGGTAGGGTCCGGGACAGGGGAGCTGTTTTTT.

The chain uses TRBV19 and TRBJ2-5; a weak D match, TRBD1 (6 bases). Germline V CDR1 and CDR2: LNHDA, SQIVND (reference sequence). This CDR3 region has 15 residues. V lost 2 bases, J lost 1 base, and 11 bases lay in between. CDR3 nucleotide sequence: TGTGCCAGTAGTATATGGCAGGGGAGCCAAGAGACCCAGTACTTC. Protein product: CASSIWQGSQETQYF.

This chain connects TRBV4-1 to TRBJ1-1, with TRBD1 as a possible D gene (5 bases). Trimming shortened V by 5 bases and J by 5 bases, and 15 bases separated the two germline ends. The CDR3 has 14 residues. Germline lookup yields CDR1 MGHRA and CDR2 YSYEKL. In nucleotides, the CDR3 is TGCGCCAGCAGCTACGAGCGGGGGAGAACTGAAGCTTTCTTT. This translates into CASSYERGRTEAFF.

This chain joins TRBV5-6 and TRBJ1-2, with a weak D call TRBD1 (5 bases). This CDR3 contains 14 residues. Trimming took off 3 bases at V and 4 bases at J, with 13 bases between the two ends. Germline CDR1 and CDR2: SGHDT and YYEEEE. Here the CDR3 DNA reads TGTGCCAGCAGCTCCCCTACAGGTCGCTATGGCTACACCTTC. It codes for CASSSPTGRYGYTF. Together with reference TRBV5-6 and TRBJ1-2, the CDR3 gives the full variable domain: DAGVTQSPTHLIKTRGQQVTLRCSPKSGHDTVSWYQQALGQGPQFIFQYYEEEERQRGNFPDRFSGHQFPNYSSELNVNALLLGDSALYLCASSSPTGRYGYTFGSGTRLTVV.

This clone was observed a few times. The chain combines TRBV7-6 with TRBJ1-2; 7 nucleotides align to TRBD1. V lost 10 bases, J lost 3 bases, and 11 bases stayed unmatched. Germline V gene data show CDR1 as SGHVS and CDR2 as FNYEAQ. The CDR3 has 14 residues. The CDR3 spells CAKKPGQYYYGYTF. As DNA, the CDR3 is TGTGCCAAAAAACCGGGACAGTATTACTATGGCTACACCTTC.

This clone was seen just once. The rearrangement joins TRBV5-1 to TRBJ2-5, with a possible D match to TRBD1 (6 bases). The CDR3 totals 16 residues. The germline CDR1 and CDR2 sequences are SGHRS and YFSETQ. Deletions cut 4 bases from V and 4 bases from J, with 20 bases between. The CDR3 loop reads CASSKATGYGGETQYF. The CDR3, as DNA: TGCGCCAGCAGCAAAGCCACAGGGTACGGTGGAGAGACCCAGTACTTC.

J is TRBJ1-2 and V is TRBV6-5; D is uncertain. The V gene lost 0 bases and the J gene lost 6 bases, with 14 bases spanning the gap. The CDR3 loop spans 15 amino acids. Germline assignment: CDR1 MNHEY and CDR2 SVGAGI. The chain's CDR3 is CASSYSYRVDHGYTF. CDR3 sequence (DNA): TGTGCCAGCAGTTACTCGTACAGAGTAGACCATGGCTACACCTTC.

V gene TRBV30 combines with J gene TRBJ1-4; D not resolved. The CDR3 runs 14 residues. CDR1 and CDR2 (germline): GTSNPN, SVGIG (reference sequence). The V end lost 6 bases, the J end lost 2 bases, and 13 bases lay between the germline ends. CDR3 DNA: TGTGCCTGCAAGGCGGTGGTTACTAATGAAAAACTGTTTTTT. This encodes CACKAVVTNEKLFF.

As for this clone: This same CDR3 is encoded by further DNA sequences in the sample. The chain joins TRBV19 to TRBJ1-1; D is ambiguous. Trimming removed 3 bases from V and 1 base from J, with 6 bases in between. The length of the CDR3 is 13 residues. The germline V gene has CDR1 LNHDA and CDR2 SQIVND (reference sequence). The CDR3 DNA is TGTGCCAGTAGTATCTCAGAGAACACTGAAGCTTTCTTT. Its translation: CASSISENTEAFF. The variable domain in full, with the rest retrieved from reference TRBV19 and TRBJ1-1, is DGGITQSPKYLFRKEGQNVTLSCEQNLNHDAMYWYRQDPGQGLRLIYYSQIVNDFQKGDIAEGYSVSREKKESFPLTVTSAQKNPTAFYLCASSISENTEAFFGQGTRLTVV.

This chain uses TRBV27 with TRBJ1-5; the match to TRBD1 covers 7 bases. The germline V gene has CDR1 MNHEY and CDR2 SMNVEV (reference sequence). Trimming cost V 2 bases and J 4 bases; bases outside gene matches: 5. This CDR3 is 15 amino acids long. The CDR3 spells CASSLQKGANQPQHF. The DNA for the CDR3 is TGTGCCAGCAGTTTACAGAAGGGGGCAAATCAGCCCCAGCATTTT.

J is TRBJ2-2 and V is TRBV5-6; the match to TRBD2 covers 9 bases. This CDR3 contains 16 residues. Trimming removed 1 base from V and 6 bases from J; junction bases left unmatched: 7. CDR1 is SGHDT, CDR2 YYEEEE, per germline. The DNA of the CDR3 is TGTGCCAGCAGCTTGAGGGGCGGGGGGGCCGCCGGGGAGCTGTTTTTT. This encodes CASSLRGGGAAGELFF.

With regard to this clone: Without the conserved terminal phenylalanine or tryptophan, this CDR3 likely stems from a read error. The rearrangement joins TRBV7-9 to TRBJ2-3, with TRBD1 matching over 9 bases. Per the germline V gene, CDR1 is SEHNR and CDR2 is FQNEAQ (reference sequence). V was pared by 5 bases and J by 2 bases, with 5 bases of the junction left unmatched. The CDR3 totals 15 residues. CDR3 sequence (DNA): TGTGCCAGCAGCGGTGGACAGGGGATCACAGATACGCAGTATGTT. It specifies CASSGGQGITDTQYV.